These 14 T cell receptor beta chains share one sample of origin, sequenced in a study of blood T cell repertoires in COVID-19. Only in-frame clones appear in the TCRdb table, and some are missing; sequencing was by immunoSEQ multiplex PCR. The repertoire holds some 510,000 clones, with around 87% as singletons. Sequenced input: PBMCs or T cells enriched from blood (not recorded which). The receptor source for this set is a woman aged 40 to 50 who had recovered from COVID-19.

The CDR3 region is CASSLDRLNYGYTF. CDR3 coding DNA: TGTGCCAGCAGCTTAGACAGGCTTAACTATGGCTACACCTTC. The V call is TRBV11-2, the J call TRBJ1-2; D gene ambiguous. Trimming left V 0 bases short and J 1 base short, with 6 bases between. Germline values: CDR1 SGHAT, CDR2 FQNNGV. CDR3 size: 14 residues.

The chain links TRBV7-9 to TRBJ2-7; TRBD1 is a possible D gene (6 bases). V lost 0 bases and J 3 bases, leaving 9 bases between the germline ends. Germline loops: CDR1 SEHNR, CDR2 FQNEAQ (reference sequence). There are 14 residues in the CDR3. The CDR3 DNA sequence: TGTGCCAGCAGCTTAGCGGGACACGACTACGAGCAGTACTTC. This codes for CASSLAGHDYEQYF.

This rearrangement joins TRBV7-9 to TRBJ1-1; TRBD1 might be the D (6 bases). This CDR3 comprises 14 residues. Germline loops: CDR1 SEHNR, CDR2 FQNEAQ (reference sequence). The V and J ends lost 5 bases and 4 bases respectively, with 14 bases between them. In DNA form, the CDR3 reads TGTGCCAGCAGCGGGGCAGGGGTTGGCACTGAAGCTTTCTTT. Translating it yields CASSGAGVGTEAFF.

V gene TRBV18 combines with J gene TRBJ2-1; D may be TRBD2 (6 bases). The CDR3 loop spans 15 amino acids. Germline V gives CDR1 KGHSH, CDR2 LQKENI. The V end was cut by 2 bases, the J end by 5 bases, with 13 bases between. This CDR3 is CASSPNGGRHNEQFF. In DNA form, the CDR3 reads TGTGCCAGCTCACCAAACGGAGGGCGACACAATGAGCAGTTCTTC.

The chain carries TRBV5-1 and TRBJ2-7; D ambiguous. From germline, CDR1 is SGHRS and CDR2 YFSETQ. V gave up 0 bases and J gave up 4 bases, with 23 bases separating them. The CDR3 length is 18 residues. The CDR3 loop reads CASSLAISSWADVYEQYF. The CDR3 bases are TGCGCCAGCAGCTTGGCCATTTCCAGCTGGGCAGATGTTTACGAGCAGTACTTC.

V usage is TRBV9 and J usage is TRBJ2-4, with 9 bases identical to TRBD2. CDR1 is SGDLS, CDR2 YYNGEE, per germline. The CDR3 totals 19 residues. V was clipped by 0 bases and J by 0 bases; unmatched bases: 10. CDR3 bases: TGTGCCAGCAGCGTAGCGGGTAGCGGGAGAGAGGGAGCCAAAAACATTCAGTACTTC. Protein sequence: CASSVAGSGREGAKNIQYF.

This clone has just one count. The CDR3 nucleotides are TGTGCCAGCACCCCTCTTAGATCGTCGGAGACCCAGTACTTC. Translated, it gives CASTPLRSSETQYF. This chain links TRBV7-2 with TRBJ2-5; the D is unclear. Looked up from germline, CDR1 is SGHTA and CDR2 is FQGNSA. Trimming took off 7 bases at V and 5 bases at J, with 17 bases between the two ends. This CDR3 region has 14 residues.

The chain uses TRBV4-1 and TRBJ1-6; 8 bases line up with TRBD1. This CDR3 contains 14 residues. The ends lost 1 base at V and 14 bases at J; junction bases unmatched: 7. The germline gives CDR1 MGHRA, CDR2 YSYEKL. Here the CDR3 reads CASSQGTGGETLHF. CDR3 in DNA: TGCGCCAGCAGCCAAGGAACAGGGGGAGAGACCCTCCACTTT.

V is TRBV10-3 and J is TRBJ1-2, with D unclear. The CDR3 loop spans 11 amino acids. V gave up 4 bases and J gave up 7 bases, with 7 bases separating them. From germline, CDR1 is ENHRY and CDR2 SYGVKD. The CDR3 nucleotides read TGTGCCATCAGTGGAGTGATTGGCTACACCTTC. Translation: CAISGVIGYTF.

The chain combines TRBV3-1 (or the pseudogene TRBV3-2) with TRBJ2-7, with TRBD1 identical over 8 bases. Trimming at V came to 1 base and at J to 2 bases, leaving 7 bases not matched to a gene. Germline V gene data show CDR1 as LGHDT and CDR2 as YNNKEL (reference sequence). The CDR3 spans 16 residues. CDR3 coding DNA: TGTGCCAGCAGCCAAGCCGTACAGGGGGAGGCCTACGAGCAGTACTTC. Protein sequence: CASSQAVQGEAYEQYF.

This clone was seen a few times. The V and J genes are TRBV6-5 and TRBJ1-2, with TRBD1 as a possible D gene (5 bases). CDR1 and CDR2 from the germline V gene are MNHEY and SVGAGI. V gave up 7 bases and J gave up 5 bases, with 14 bases separating them. The CDR3 loop spans 13 amino acids. Here the CDR3 DNA reads TGTGCCAGCATCCCGGACGGGGGGTATGGCTACACCTTC. Translation: CASIPDGGYGYTF.

This clone was seen just once. This sequence joins TRBV4-2 and TRBJ1-4; 9 bases are a match to TRBD1. Germline CDR1 is LGHNA and CDR2 is YNFKEQ. J gave up 7 bases and V 0 bases, and 3 bases lay outside the gene matches. CDR3 length equals 15 residues. CDR3 region: CASSQEDRGGEKLFF. CDR3 in DNA: TGTGCCAGCAGCCAAGAGGACAGGGGAGGTGAAAAACTGTTTTTT.

The V gene is TRBV5-1, the J gene TRBJ2-1; TRBD2 matches 8 bases. The CDR3 is 16 residues long. CDR1 and CDR2 from the germline V gene are SGHRS and YFSETQ. V was clipped by 0 bases and J by 7 bases; unmatched bases: 9. CDR3 sequence: CASSLAVAGRVNEQFF. Here the CDR3 DNA reads TGCGCCAGCAGCTTGGCAGTAGCGGGAAGGGTGAATGAGCAGTTCTTC.

In DNA, the CDR3 is TGTGCCAGCAGCCCTCAGGGGCTCCCTAACTATGGCTACACCTTC. This gives the protein CASSPQGLPNYGYTF. This rearrangement joins TRBV5-4 to TRBJ1-2; weak D call: TRBD1 (6 bases). V was cut by 4 bases and J by 0 bases, with 13 bases left in between. Per the germline V gene, CDR1 is SGHNT and CDR2 is YYREEE (reference sequence). This CDR3 is built from 15 residues.